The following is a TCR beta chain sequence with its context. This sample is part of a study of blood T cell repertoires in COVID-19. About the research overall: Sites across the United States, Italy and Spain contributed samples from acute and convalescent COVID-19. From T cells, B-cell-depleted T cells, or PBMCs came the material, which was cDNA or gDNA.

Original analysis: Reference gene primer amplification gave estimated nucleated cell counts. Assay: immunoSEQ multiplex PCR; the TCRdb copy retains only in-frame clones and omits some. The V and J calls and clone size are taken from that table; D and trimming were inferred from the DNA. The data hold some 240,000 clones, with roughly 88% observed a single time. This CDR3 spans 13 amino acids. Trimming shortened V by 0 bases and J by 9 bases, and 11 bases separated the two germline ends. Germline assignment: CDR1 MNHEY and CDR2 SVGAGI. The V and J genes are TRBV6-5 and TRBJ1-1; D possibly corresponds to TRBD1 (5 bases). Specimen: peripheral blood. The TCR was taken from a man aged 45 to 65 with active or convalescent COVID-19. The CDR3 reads CASSYSGGAQAFF. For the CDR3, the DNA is TGTGCCAGCAGTTACTCCGGTGGGGCTCAAGCTTTCTTT.